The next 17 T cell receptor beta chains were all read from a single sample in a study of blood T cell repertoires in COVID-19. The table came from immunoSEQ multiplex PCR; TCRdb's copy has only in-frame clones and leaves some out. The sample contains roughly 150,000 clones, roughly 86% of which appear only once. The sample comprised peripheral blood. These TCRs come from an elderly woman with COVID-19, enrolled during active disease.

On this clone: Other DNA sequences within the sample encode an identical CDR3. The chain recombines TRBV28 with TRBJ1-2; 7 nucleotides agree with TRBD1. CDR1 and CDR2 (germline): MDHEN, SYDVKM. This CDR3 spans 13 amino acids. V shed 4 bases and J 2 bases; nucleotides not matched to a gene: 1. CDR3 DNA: TGTGCCAGCAGTTCGGGACAGAACTATGGCTACACCTTC. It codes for CASSSGQNYGYTF.

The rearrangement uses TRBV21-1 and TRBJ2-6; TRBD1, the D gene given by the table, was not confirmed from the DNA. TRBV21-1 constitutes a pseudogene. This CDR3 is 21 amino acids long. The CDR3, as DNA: TGTGCCAGCAGCAAGGGGGACAGGACCCCAATGGTCTGCTCAGGGGCCAACGTCCTGACTTTC. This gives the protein CASSKGDRTPMVCSGANVLTF.

The CDR3 DNA follows: TGTGCCAGCAGCTTAGGGACTACCAATGAGCAGTTCTTC. Its protein product is CASSLGTTNEQFF. This chain uses TRBV11-3 with TRBJ2-1; a weak D match, TRBD2 (6 bases). Germline lookup yields CDR1 SGHNT and CDR2 YENEEA. The CDR3 has 13 amino acids. V lost 1 base, J lost 6 bases, and 7 bases lay in between.

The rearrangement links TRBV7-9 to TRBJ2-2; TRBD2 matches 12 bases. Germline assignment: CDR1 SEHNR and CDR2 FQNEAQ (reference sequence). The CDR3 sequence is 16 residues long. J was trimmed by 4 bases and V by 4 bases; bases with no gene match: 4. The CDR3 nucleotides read TGTGCCAGCAGCTCCGCTAGCGGGGGGGCCACCGGGGAGCTGTTTTTT. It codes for CASSSASGGATGELFF.

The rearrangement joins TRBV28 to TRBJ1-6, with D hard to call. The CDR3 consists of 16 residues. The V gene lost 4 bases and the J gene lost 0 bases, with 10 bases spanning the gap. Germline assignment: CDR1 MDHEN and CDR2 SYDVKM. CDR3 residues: CASSSHASSYNSPLHF. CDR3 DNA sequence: TGTGCCAGCAGTTCACACGCCAGCTCCTATAATTCACCCCTCCACTTT.

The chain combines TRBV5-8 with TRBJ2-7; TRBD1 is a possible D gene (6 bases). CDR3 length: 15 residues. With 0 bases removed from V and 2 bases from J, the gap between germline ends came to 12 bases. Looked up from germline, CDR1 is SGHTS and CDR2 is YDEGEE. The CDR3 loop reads CASSLEAGEAYEQYF. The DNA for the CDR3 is TGTGCCAGCAGCTTGGAGGCAGGGGAAGCCTACGAGCAGTACTTC.

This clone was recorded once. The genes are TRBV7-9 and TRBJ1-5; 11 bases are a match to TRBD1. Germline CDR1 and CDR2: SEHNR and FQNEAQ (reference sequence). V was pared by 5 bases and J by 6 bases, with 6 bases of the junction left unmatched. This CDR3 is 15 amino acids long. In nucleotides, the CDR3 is TGTGCCAGCAGCCCCTTGGGACAGGGGGTTCAGCCCCAGCATTTT. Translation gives CASSPLGQGVQPQHF.

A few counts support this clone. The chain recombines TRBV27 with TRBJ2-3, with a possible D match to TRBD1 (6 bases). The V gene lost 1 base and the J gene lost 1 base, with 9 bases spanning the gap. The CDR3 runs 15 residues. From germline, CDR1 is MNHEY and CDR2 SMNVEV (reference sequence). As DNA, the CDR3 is TGTGCCAGCAGTTTATGGGGGCCCGGCACAGATACGCAGTATTTT. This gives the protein CASSLWGPGTDTQYF.

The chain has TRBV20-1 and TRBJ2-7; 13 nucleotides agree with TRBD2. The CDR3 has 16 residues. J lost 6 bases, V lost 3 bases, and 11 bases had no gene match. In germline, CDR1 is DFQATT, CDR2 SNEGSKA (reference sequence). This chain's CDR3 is CSASPLLAGGPPEQYF. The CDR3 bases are TGCAGTGCTAGTCCCCTACTAGCGGGAGGGCCCCCCGAGCAGTACTTC.

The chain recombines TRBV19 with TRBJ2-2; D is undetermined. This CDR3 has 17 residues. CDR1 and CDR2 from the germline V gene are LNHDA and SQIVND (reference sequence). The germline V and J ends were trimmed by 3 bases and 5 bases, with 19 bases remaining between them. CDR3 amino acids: CASSMGPSFGRTGELFF. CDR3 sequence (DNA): TGTGCCAGTAGTATGGGCCCCTCTTTTGGGCGAACCGGGGAGCTGTTTTTT.

The CDR3 sequence is CAIRKTGLNEKLFF. The CDR3 region has the DNA TGTGCCATCAGGAAAACAGGGCTTAATGAAAAACTGTTTTTT. This chain connects TRBV10-3 to TRBJ1-4; tentatively, D is TRBD1 (6 bases). Germline V CDR1 and CDR2: ENHRY, SYGVKD. This CDR3 is built from 14 residues. V dropped 6 bases and J dropped 4 bases, with 12 bases sitting between them.

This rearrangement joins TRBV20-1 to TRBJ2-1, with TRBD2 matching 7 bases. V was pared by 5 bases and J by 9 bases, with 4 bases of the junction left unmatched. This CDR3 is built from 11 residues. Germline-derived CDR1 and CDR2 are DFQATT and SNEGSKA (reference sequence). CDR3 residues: CSAGTTPEQFF. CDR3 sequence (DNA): TGCAGTGCTGGGACTACACCTGAGCAGTTCTTC.

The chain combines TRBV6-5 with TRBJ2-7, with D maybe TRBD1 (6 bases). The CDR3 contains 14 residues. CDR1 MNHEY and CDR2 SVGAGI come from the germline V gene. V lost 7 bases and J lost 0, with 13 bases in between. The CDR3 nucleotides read TGTGCCAGCACCCTAACAGGGAACTCCTACGAGCAGTACTTC. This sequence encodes CASTLTGNSYEQYF.

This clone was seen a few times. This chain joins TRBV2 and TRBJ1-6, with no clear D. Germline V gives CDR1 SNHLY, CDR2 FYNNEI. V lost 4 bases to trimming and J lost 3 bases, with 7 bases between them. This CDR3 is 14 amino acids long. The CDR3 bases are TGTGCCAGCAGTGTGGAGGTCTATAATTCACCCCTCCACTTT. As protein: CASSVEVYNSPLHF.

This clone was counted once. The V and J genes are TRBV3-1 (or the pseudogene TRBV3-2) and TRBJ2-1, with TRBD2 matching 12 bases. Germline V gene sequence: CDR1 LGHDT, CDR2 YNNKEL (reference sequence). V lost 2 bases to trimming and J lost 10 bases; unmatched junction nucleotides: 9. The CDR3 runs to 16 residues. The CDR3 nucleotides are TGTGCCAGCAGCCAATTCGCGACTAGCGGGAGAAACGAGCAGTTCTTC. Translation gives CASSQFATSGRNEQFF.

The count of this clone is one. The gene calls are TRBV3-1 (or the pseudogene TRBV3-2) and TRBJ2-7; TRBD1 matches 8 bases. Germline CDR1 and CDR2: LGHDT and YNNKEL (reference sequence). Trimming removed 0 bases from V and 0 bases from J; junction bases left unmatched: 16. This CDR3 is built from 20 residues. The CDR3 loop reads CASSQDLGTGPPLSSYEQYF. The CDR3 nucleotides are TGTGCCAGCAGCCAAGATTTGGGGACAGGCCCTCCCTTAAGCTCCTACGAGCAGTACTTC.

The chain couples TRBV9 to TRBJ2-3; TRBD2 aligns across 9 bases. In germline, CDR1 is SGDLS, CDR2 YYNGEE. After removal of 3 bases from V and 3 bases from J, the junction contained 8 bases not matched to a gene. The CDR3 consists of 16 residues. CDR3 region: CASSDGTSRGTDTQYF. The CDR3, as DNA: TGTGCCAGCAGCGATGGGACTAGCCGGGGTACAGATACGCAGTATTTT.